Listed here are 11 T cell receptor beta chains from one sample, sequenced in a study of cytomegalovirus exposure and HLA in healthy donors. 60 Vbeta and 13 Jbeta primers were used in PCR. Assay: immunoSEQ multiplex PCR; the TCRdb copy retains only in-frame clones and omits some. In the table there are 99,000 or so clones, about 83% of which are singletons. The specimen sequenced was PBMCs. These receptors all come from a man aged 18 to 35 in good health and CMV-seronegative.

The chain links TRBV28 to TRBJ2-1; the D gene is possibly TRBD2 (6 bases). The CDR3 has 14 amino acids. Germline values: CDR1 MDHEN, CDR2 SYDVKM. Trimming cost V 7 bases and J 3 bases, with 13 bases left between them. Here the CDR3 DNA reads TGTGCCAGCACCTCCCCGGGGGACTACAATGAGCAGTTCTTC. Translated: CASTSPGDYNEQFF. Combining the CDR3 with reference TRBV28 and TRBJ2-1 gives the whole variable domain DVKVTQSSRYLVKRTGEKVFLECVQDMDHENMFWYRQDPGLGLRLIYFSYDVKMKEKGDIPEGYSVSREKKERFSLILESASTNQTSMYLCASTSPGDYNEQFFGPGTRLTVL.

The chain uses TRBV2 and TRBJ2-1; TRBD1 agrees at 8 bases. From germline, CDR1 is SNHLY and CDR2 FYNNEI. The CDR3 sequence is 14 residues long. V lost 4 bases to trimming and J lost 3 bases; unmatched junction nucleotides: 2. In DNA form, the CDR3 reads TGTGCCAGCAGTGGACAGGGGCACTACAATGAGCAGTTCTTC. It encodes CASSGQGHYNEQFF.

This chain joins TRBV30 and TRBJ1-4, with a tentative D call TRBD1 (5 bases). The V and J ends lost 5 bases and 4 bases respectively, with 17 bases between them. The CDR3 runs 15 residues. Germline CDR1 GTSNPN, CDR2 SVGIG (reference sequence). CDR3 in DNA: TGTGCCTGGTCCTCTGTGGGGCAGGGTAATGAAAAACTGTTTTTT. Translation: CAWSSVGQGNEKLFF.

The chain joins TRBV5-4 to TRBJ2-3; 14 bases match TRBD2. The CDR3 length is 17 residues. V was clipped by 2 bases and J by 6 bases; unmatched bases: 8. Germline assignment: CDR1 SGHNT and CDR2 YYREEE (reference sequence). CDR3 coding DNA: TGTGCCAGCAGCTTAACCTCCGGGACTAGCGGGAGTGATACGCAGTATTTT. It yields the protein CASSLTSGTSGSDTQYF.

This clone has a single count. The chain is built from TRBV5-4 and TRBJ2-1; 13 bases line up with TRBD2. The J segment lost 5 bases and the V segment lost 2 bases, leaving 10 bases of the junction unmatched. The CDR3 totals 18 residues. CDR1 and CDR2 (germline): SGHNT, YYREEE (reference sequence). The CDR3 nucleotides are TGTGCCAGCAGCTTCAGACTAGCGGGAGGAGCCCCCAACAATGAGCAGTTCTTC. It codes for CASSFRLAGGAPNNEQFF.

V is TRBV6-5 and J is TRBJ1-1; D gene ambiguous. There are 15 residues in the CDR3. Trimming shortened V by 2 bases and J by 1 base, and 11 bases separated the two germline ends. CDR1 MNHEY and CDR2 SVGAGI come from the germline V gene. In DNA form, the CDR3 reads TGTGCCAGCAGTTACGGTGGCAGGCCGAACACTGAAGCTTTCTTT. Its translation is CASSYGGRPNTEAFF.

The chain uses TRBV19 and TRBJ1-1; perhaps TRBD1 as D (6 bases). The V end was cut by 6 bases, the J end by 4 bases, with 15 bases between. The CDR3 is 14 amino acids. The germline V gene encodes CDR1 LNHDA and CDR2 SQIVND (reference sequence). In DNA, the CDR3 is TGTGCCAGTAGGACTATAGGGGGATCCACTGAAGCTTTCTTT. Protein product: CASRTIGGSTEAFF.

This clone was observed a handful of times. This sequence joins TRBV6-5 and TRBJ2-5; weak D call: TRBD2 (5 bases). Judging by the DNA end, TRBJ2-7 fits better; the J call may be wrong. The CDR3 contains 15 residues. Per the germline V gene, CDR1 is MNHEY and CDR2 is SVGAGI. The CDR3 here is CASSSRNPREHEQYF. CDR3 nucleotides: TGTGCCAGCAGTTCGAGAAACCCTAGGGAGCACGAGCAGTACTTC.

The chain recombines TRBV6-5 with TRBJ1-1; the D is unclear. V lost 5 bases and J 11 bases, leaving 12 bases between the germline ends. Germline lookup yields CDR1 MNHEY and CDR2 SVGAGI. The CDR3 contains 11 residues. Here the CDR3 DNA reads TGTGCCAGCAGTACGCCGGGAGAGGCTTTCTTT. Translating gives CASSTPGEAFF.

This clone has a single count. The chain links TRBV11-2 to TRBJ2-7; tentative D call: TRBD1 (6 bases). Germline V gene lookup returns CDR1 SGHAT and CDR2 FQNNGV. The germline V and J ends were trimmed by 3 bases and 2 bases, with 11 bases remaining between them. The CDR3 totals 14 residues. CDR3 loop: CASSLYRAPYEQYF. CDR3 nucleotide sequence: TGTGCCAGCAGCTTGTACAGGGCCCCCTACGAGCAGTACTTC. The full variable domain, with the rest looked up from reference TRBV11-2 and TRBJ2-7, is EAGVAQSPRYKIIEKRQSVAFWCNPISGHATLYWYQQILGQGPKLLIQFQNNGVVDDSQLPKDRFSAERLKGVDSTLKIQPAKLEDSAVYLCASSLYRAPYEQYFGPGTRLTVT.

This chain connects TRBV10-3 to TRBJ2-3, with 12 positions matching TRBD2. The CDR3 has 18 amino acids. The V gene's germline CDR1 is ENHRY and CDR2 SYGVKD. V shed 6 bases, J shed 0 bases, and the junction held 10 bases outside the gene matches. CDR3 sequence reads: CAIRHPSGTSGSTDTQYF. Here the CDR3 DNA reads TGTGCCATCAGACACCCCTCCGGGACTAGCGGGAGCACAGATACGCAGTATTTT.